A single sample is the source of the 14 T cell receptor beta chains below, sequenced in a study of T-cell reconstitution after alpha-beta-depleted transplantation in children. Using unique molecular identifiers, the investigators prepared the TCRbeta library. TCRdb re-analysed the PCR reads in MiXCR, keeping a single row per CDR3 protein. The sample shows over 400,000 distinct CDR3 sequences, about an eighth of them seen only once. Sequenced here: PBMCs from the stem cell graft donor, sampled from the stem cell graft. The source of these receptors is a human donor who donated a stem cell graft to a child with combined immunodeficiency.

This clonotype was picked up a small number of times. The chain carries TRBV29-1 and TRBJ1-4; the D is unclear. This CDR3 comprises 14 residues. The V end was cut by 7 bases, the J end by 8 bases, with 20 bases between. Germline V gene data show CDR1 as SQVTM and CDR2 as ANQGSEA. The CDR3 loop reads CSASPGVLKEKLFF. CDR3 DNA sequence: TGCAGCGCTTCCCCGGGTGTTTTAAAAGAAAAACTGTTTTTT.

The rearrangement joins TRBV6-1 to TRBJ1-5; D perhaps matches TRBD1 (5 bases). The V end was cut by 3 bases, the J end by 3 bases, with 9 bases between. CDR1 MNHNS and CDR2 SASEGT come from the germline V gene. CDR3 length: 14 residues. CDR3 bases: TGTGCCAGCAGTGAGGGGGGTCTCAATCAGCCCCAGCATTTT. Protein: CASSEGGLNQPQHF.

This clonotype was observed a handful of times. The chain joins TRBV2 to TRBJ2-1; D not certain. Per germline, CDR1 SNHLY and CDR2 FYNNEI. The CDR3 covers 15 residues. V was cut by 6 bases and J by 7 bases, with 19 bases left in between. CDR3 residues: CASSLDPPGDNEQFF. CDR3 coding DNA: TGTGCCAGCAGCCTCGACCCACCCGGCGATAATGAGCAGTTCTTC.

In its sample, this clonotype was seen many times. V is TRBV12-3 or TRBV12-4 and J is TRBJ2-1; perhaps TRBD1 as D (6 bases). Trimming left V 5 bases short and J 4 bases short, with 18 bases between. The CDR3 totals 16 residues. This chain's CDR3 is CASSPGQPHGYNEQFF. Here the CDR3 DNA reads TGTGCCAGCAGTCCCGGACAGCCCCATGGGTACAATGAGCAGTTCTTC.

The CDR3 coding sequence is TGTGCCAGCAGCTACACCCTAGCTACCTACGAGCAGTACTTC. It yields the protein CASSYTLATYEQYF. The chain combines TRBV7-8 with TRBJ2-7, with D perhaps matching TRBD2 (5 bases). This CDR3 is 14 amino acids long. The ends were cut back, 4 bases at V and 2 bases at J, with 12 bases in the middle. CDR1 is SGHVS, CDR2 FQNEAQ, per germline.

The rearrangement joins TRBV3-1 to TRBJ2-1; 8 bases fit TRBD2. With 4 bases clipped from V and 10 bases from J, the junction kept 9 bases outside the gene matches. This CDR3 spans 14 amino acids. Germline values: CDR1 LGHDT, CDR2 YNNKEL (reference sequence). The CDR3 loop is CASSPGGGREEQFF. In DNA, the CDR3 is TGTGCCAGCAGCCCGGGAGGGGGGCGCGAGGAGCAGTTCTTC.

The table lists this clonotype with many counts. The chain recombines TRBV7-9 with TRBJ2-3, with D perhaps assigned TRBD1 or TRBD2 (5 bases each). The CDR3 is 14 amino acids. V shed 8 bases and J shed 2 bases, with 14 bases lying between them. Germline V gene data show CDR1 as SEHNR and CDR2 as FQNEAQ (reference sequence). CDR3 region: CASGAGGNTDTQYF. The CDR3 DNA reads TGTGCCAGCGGGGCTGGGGGTAACACAGATACGCAGTATTTT.

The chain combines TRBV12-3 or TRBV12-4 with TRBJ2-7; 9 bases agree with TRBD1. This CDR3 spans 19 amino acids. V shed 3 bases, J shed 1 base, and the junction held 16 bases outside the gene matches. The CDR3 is CASSFTRDRVGGLSYEQYF. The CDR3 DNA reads TGTGCCAGCAGTTTCACCCGGGACAGGGTAGGAGGGCTGTCCTACGAGCAGTACTTC.

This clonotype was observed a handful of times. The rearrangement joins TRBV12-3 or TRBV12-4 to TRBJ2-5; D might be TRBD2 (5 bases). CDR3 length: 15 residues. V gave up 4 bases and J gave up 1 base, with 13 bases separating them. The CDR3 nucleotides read TGTGCCAGCAGTTACTCCTCGGGATTCCAAGAGACCCAGTACTTC. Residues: CASSYSSGFQETQYF.

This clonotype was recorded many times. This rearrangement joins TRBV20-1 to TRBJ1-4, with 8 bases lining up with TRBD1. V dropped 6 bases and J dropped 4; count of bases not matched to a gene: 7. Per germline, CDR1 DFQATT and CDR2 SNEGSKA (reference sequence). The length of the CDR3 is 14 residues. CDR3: CSAQSGQGNEKLFF. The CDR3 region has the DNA TGCAGTGCCCAGTCAGGACAGGGTAATGAAAAACTGTTTTTT.

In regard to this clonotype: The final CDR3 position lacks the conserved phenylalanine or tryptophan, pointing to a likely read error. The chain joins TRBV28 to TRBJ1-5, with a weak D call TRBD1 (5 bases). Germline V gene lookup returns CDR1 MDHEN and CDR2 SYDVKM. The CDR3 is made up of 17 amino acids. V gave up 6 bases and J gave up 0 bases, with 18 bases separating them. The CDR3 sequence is CASSTSGESYSNQPQHS. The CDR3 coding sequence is TGTGCCAGCAGCACCTCGGGGGAGAGTTATAGCAATCAGCCCCAGCATTCT.

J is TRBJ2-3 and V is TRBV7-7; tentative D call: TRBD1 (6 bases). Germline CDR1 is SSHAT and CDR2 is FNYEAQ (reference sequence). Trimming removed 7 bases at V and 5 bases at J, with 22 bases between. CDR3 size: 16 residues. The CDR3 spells CASKGENRASEDTQYF. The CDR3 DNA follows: TGTGCCAGCAAGGGGGAGAACAGGGCTTCGGAAGATACGCAGTATTTT. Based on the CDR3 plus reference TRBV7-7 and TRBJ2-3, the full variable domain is GAGVSQSPRYKVTKRGQDVTLRCDPISSHATLYWYQQALGQGPEFLTYFNYEAQPDKSGLPSDRFSAERPEGSISTLTIQRTEQRDSAMYRCASKGENRASEDTQYFGPGTRLTVL.

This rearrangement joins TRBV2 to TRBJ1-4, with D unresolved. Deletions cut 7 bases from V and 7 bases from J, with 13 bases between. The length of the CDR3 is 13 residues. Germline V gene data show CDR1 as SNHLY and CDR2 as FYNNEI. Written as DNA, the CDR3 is TGTGCCAGCAACCCCGACTTTGGTGAAAAACTGTTTTTT. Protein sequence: CASNPDFGEKLFF.

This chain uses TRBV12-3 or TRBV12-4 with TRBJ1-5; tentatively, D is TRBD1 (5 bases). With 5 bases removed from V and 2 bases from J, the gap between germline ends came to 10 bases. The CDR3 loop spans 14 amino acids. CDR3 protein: CASSHGTGNQPQHF. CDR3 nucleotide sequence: TGTGCCAGCAGTCATGGGACCGGCAATCAGCCCCAGCATTTT.